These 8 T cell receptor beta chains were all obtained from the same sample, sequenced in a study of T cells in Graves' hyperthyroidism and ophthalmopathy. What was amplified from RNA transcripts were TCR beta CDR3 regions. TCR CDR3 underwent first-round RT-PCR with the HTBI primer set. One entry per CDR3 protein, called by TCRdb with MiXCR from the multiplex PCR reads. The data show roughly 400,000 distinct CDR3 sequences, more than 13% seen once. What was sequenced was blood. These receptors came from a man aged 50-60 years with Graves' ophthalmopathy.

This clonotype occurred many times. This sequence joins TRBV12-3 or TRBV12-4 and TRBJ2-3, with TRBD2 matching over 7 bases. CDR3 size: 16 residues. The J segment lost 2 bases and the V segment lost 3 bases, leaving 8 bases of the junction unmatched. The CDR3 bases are TGTGCCAGCAGTTTTTCTAGCGGACAATCCACAGATACGCAGTATTTT. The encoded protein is CASSFSSGQSTDTQYF.

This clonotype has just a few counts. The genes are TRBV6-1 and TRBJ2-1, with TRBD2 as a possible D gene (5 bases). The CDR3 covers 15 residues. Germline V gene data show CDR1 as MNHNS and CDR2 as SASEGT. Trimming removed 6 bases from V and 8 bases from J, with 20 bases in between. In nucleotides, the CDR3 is TGTGCCAGCAGGCCCGCCCGGGAAGGGATGCATGAGCAGTTCTTC. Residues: CASRPAREGMHEQFF.

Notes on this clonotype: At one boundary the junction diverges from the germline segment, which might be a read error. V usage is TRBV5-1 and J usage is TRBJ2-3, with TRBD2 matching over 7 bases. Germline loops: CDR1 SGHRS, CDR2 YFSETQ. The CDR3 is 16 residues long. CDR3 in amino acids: CASSLGAAGGTDTQYF. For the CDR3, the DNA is TGTGCCAGCAGCTTAGGGGCCGCGGGGGGCACAGATACGCAGTATTTT.

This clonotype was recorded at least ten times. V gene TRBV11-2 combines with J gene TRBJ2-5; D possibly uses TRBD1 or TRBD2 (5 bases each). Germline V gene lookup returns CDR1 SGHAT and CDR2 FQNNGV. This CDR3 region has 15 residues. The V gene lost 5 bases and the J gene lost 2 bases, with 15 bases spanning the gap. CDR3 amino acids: CASSVPGAGQETQYF. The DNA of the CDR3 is TGTGCCAGCAGCGTACCCGGGGCTGGGCAAGAGACCCAGTACTTC.

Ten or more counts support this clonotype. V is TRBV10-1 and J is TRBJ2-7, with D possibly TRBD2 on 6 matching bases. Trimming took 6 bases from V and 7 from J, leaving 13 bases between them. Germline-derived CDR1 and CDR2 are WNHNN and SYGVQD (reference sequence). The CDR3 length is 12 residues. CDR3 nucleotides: TGCGCCAGCAGCCCTTCTCGGGGGGAGCAGTACTTC. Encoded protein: CASSPSRGEQYF.

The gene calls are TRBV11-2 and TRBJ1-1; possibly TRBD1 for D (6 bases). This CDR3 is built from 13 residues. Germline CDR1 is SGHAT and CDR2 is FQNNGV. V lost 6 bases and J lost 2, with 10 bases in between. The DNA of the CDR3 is TGTGCCAGCAGGGGACATGTCAACACTGAAGCTTTCTTT. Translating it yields CASRGHVNTEAFF.

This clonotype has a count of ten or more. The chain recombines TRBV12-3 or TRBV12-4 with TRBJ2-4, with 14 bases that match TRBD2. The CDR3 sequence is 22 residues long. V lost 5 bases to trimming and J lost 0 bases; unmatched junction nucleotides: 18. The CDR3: CASSPGTSGRSRTAIAKNIQYF. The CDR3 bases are TGTGCCAGCAGTCCCGGGACTAGCGGGAGATCCAGGACAGCAATAGCCAAAAACATTCAGTACTTC.

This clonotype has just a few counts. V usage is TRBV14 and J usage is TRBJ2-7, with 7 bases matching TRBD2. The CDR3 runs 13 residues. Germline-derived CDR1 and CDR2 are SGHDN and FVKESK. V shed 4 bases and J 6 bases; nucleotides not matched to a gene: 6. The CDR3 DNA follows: TGTGCCAGCAGCCTGGGACTATTACTCGAGCAGTACTTC. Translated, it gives CASSLGLLLEQYF.